This T cell receptor (beta chain) came from a study of T cells after yellow fever vaccination. TCRdb independently ran MiXCR on the 5' RACE reads; one entry per CDR3 protein. The table has fewer than 350,000 distinct CDR3 sequences, 8% to 10% seen once. The CDR3 covers 15 residues. Trimming took off 5 bases at V and 4 bases at J, with 20 bases between the two ends. The germline V gene encodes CDR1 DFQATT and CDR2 SNEGSKA (reference sequence). General study findings and limits: Most clones from primary vaccination resurfaced after the booster (roughly 96% CD4, more than 75% CD8).

Concerning this clonotype itself: Its cognate antigen is unknown.

This chain joins TRBV20-1 and TRBJ1-2, with D perhaps matching TRBD1 (6 bases). The receptor's source is a young man who received the YFV17D yellow fever vaccine. The source material was PBMCs, sampled on the day of the first yellow fever vaccination. The CDR3 sequence is CSAPPRGAQTYGYTF. The CDR3 coding sequence is TGCAGTGCTCCCCCCCGGGGGGCCCAGACCTATGGCTACACCTTC.